The 10 T cell receptor beta chains given below trace back to one sample, sequenced in a study of blood T cells in healthy people across ages. PCR was performed a second time for roughly 7 to 12 cycles using a sample-barcoded 5' primer and a J-beta primer mix. TCRdb ran MiXCR on the 5' RACE reads and lists one entry per CDR3 protein. The sample holds over a million distinct CDR3 sequences; around 43% are singletons and the top ten take 18%. The sequencing sample was made of blood. The receptors stem from an older woman in good health.

This sequence joins TRBV7-2 and TRBJ2-1; TRBD1 might be the D (5 bases). In germline, CDR1 is SGHTA, CDR2 FQGNSA. V was shortened by 1 base and J by 2 bases, with 12 bases between the two germline ends. The CDR3 is made up of 16 amino acids. The chain's CDR3 is CASSLGGLTPYNEQFF. In DNA, the CDR3 is TGTGCCAGCAGCTTAGGGGGCCTCACCCCCTACAATGAGCAGTTCTTC.

The V and J genes are TRBV25-1 and TRBJ1-5; D may be TRBD1 (6 bases). Germline CDR1 is MGHDK and CDR2 is SYGVNS. This CDR3 has 14 amino acids. V was cut by 6 bases and J by 5 bases, with 14 bases left in between. For the CDR3, the DNA is TGTGCCAGCAGCGGCAGGGGTAATTATCAGCCCCAGCATTTT. Its protein product is CASSGRGNYQPQHF.

V gene TRBV25-1 combines with J gene TRBJ2-5, with TRBD1 matching 10 bases. Germline loops: CDR1 MGHDK, CDR2 SYGVNS. This CDR3 region has 15 residues. V dropped 8 bases and J dropped 4; count of bases not matched to a gene: 10. CDR3 coding DNA: TGTGCCAGCGGAGAGTGGGACAGGGGCGGAGAGACCCAGTACTTC. Protein product: CASGEWDRGGETQYF.

This clonotype was detected many times. The CDR3 reads CSVAGSGVVYEQYF. In DNA form, the CDR3 reads TGCAGCGTTGCCGGGTCGGGAGTGGTATACGAGCAGTACTTC. The J gene is TRBJ2-7, the V gene TRBV29-1; tentatively, D is TRBD2 (6 bases). Trimming pared 4 bases from V and 4 bases from J, leaving 17 bases between. CDR3 size: 14 residues. Germline values: CDR1 SQVTM, CDR2 ANQGSEA.

The chain carries TRBV27 and TRBJ2-1; no clear D gene. The J call may be wrong; the DNA end is better matched by TRBJ2-7. Germline CDR1 and CDR2: MNHEY and SMNVEV (reference sequence). CDR3 length: 17 residues. CDR3: CASSSVMKAASYNEQYF. CDR3 sequence (DNA): TGTGCCAGCAGTTCGGTAATGAAAGCTGCCTCCTACAATGAGCAGTACTTC.

The V call is TRBV20-1, the J call TRBJ2-7; possible D gene TRBD2, 6 bases. V lost 6 bases and J 3 bases, leaving 24 bases between the germline ends. Germline CDR1 DFQATT, CDR2 SNEGSKA (reference sequence). The CDR3 is made up of 16 amino acids. CDR3 sequence reads: CSAGFPRGGMVYEQYF. CDR3 nucleotides: TGCAGTGCAGGGTTTCCCCGCGGCGGGATGGTCTACGAGCAGTACTTC.

The J gene is TRBJ2-4, the V gene TRBV20-1; 10 bases align to TRBD2. Matching the DNA end better, TRBJ2-7 makes the J call doubtful. CDR3 length: 14 amino acids. The V gene's germline CDR1 is DFQATT and CDR2 SNEGSKA (reference sequence). The CDR3 loop is CSARTMLAGDEQYF. DNA of the CDR3: TGCAGTGCTAGAACAATGCTAGCGGGAGACGAGCAGTACTTC.

CDR3 DNA: TGCAGTGCTAGGATACCGGCTAGCGGGGCCTTAGCCAAAAACATTCAGTACTTC. The encoded protein is CSARIPASGALAKNIQYF. The chain combines TRBV20-1 with TRBJ2-4, with 9 bases matching TRBD2. Germline CDR1 reads DFQATT; CDR2 reads SNEGSKA (reference sequence). The trim removed 3 bases at V and 0 bases at J, leaving 12 bases unmatched. The CDR3 has 18 residues.

On this clonotype: An end of the junction differs from the germline gene, which may be a read error. The CDR3 spells CAGSPGLVAGERFF. CDR3 in DNA: TGTGCCGGCAGCCCCGGGCTGGTAGCAGGGGAGCGGTTCTTC. The chain links TRBV12-3 or TRBV12-4 to TRBJ2-1; D possibly corresponds to TRBD1 (6 bases). CDR3 length equals 14 residues.

This clonotype was seen more than once but under ten times. An end of the junction differs from the germline gene, which may be a read error. The rearrangement uses TRBV12-3 or TRBV12-4 and TRBJ2-7; 8 bases are a match to TRBD1. The CDR3 contains 18 residues. The CDR3 spells CAGSQDLRTGQDIYEQYF. CDR3 nucleotide sequence: TGTGCCGGCAGTCAAGATCTCCGGACGGGACAGGACATCTACGAGCAGTACTTC.